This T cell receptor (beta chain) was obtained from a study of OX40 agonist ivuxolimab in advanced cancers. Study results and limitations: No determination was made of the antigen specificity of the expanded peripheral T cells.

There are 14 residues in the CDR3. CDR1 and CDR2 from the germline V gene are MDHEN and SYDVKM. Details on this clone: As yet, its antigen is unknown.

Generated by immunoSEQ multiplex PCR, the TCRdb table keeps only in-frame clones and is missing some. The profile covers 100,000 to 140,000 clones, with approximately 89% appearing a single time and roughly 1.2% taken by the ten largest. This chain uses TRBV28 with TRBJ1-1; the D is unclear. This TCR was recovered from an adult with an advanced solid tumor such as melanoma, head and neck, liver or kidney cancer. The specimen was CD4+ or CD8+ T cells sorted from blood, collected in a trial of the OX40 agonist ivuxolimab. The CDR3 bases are TGTGAGGTGTCGAAGTCTATTTCGAACACTGAAGCTTTCTTT. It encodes CEVSKSISNTEAFF.